These T cell receptor beta chains were read from a single sample in a study of blood T cell repertoires in COVID-19. TCRdb's table, derived via immunoSEQ multiplex PCR, lists solely in-frame clones and lacks some. This sample has more than 25,000 clones, with 80% to 95% found just once. The sample comprised peripheral blood. All receptors derive from a man aged 65-85 years with active or convalescent COVID-19. Both conserved end residues are part of each CDR3. Each record gives: clone size, J gene, D gene, V gene, CDR3 DNA, CDR3 protein. D genes are given only for firm matches. Clone size is not always given. Where it is, it says once, few, many or a class for expanded clones.

. | TRBJ1-2 | . | TRBV6-5 | TGTGCCAGCAGTCCCCAGCGACAGAATAACTATGGCTACACCTTC | CASSPQRQNNYGYTF
. | TRBJ1-1 | . | TRBV9 | TGTGCCAGCAGCGTAGGGATAGCAGGAGGGAGAAGCAACTTT | CASSVGIAGGRSNF
. | TRBJ1-4 | . | TRBV6-5 | TGTGCCAGCAGCGGACAGTGGGCAGGAGAAAAACTGTTTTTT | CASSGQWAGEKLFF
once | TRBJ2-2 | TRBD1 | TRBV7-9 | TGTGCCAGCAGCTCGGACAGGGACACCGGGGAGCTGTTTTTT | CASSSDRDTGELFF
once | TRBJ2-3 | TRBD1 | TRBV6-6 | TGTGCCAGCAGTGGACAGGGTTACACAGATACGCAGTATTTT | CASSGQGYTDTQYF
. | TRBJ1-4 | TRBD1 | TRBV6-5 | TGTGCCAGCAGCGACAGGGGTGAAAAACTGTTTTTT | CASSDRGEKLFF
once | TRBJ1-1 | . | TRBV15 | TGTGCCACCAGCCCCAGGGTGGATAGGATGAACACTGAAGCTTTCTTT | CATSPRVDRMNTEAFF
. | TRBJ2-7 | . | TRBV4-1 | TGCGCCAGCAGCCCTCCTCAGCGGGCGTACGAGCAGTACTTC | CASSPPQRAYEQYF
few | TRBJ1-6 | . | TRBV19 | TGTGCCAGTAGTCCCCGACTTAATTCACCCCTCCACTTT | CASSPRLNSPLHF
. | TRBJ1-4 | . | TRBV15 | TGTGCCACCAGTAACCTGAGCAAAACCTTTTTTTTTGTCGAAAAACTGTTTTTT | CATSNLSKTFFFVEKLFF
. | TRBJ1-2 | . | TRBV7-2 | TGTGCCAGCAGCCCCGTCGGTCGGGGGTGGTATGGCTACACCTTC | CASSPVGRGWYGYTF
. | TRBJ2-1 | TRBD2 | TRBV18 | TGTGCCAGCTCCCAGGGACTAGCGGGAGGGTACAATGAGCAGTTCTTC | CASSQGLAGGYNEQFF
few | TRBJ2-1 | . | TRBV18 | TGTGCCAGCTCCCCACCCGGGGAAAAAACCCTCTACAATGAGCAGTTCTTC | CASSPPGEKTLYNEQFF
once | TRBJ2-7 | TRBD1 | TRBV6-5 | TGTGCCAGCAGCAGGACAGGGTCCTACGAGCAGTACTTC | CASSRTGSYEQYF
. | TRBJ2-7 | . | TRBV18 | TGTGCCAGCTCGTCAGACAAGAACTCCTACGAGCAGTACTTC | CASSSDKNSYEQYF
. | TRBJ1-6 | TRBD1 | TRBV27 | TGTGCCAGCAGTGGGACAGGGGCCTCACCCCTCCACTTT | CASSGTGASPLHF
. | TRBJ2-7 | . | TRBV18 | TGTGCCAGCTCACCGACACTGGTCGAGCAGTACTTC | CASSPTLVEQYF
. | TRBJ2-6 | . | TRBV25-1 | TGTGCCAGCAGTGTAGCCGGGGCCAACGTCCTGACTTTC | CASSVAGANVLTF
. | TRBJ1-5 | . | TRBV19 | TGTGCCAGTAGTATAGATAATGGAGGGACGAGGGAGCCCCAGCATTTT | CASSIDNGGTREPQHF
. | TRBJ1-4 | TRBD1 | TRBV2 | TGTGCCAGCAGTGATTATGGGACAGGGTTAGAAAAACTGTTTTTT | CASSDYGTGLEKLFF
. | TRBJ1-2 | . | TRBV4-1 | TGCGCCACATCCTCACGAGTAGACTATGGCTACACCTTC | CATSSRVDYGYTF
. | TRBJ1-1 | . | TRBV5-1 | TGCGCCAGCAGTCTGGATTCTGGGACGGGAGCAGAAGCTTTCTTT | CASSLDSGTGAEAFF
. | TRBJ1-1 | . | TRBV7-9 | TGTGCCAGCAGCCGCGGTCGTGGGGCCGTTGGTGGAGCTTTCTTT | CASSRGRGAVGGAFF
. | TRBJ2-1 | TRBD2 | TRBV2 | TGTGCCAGCAGTCCGGAGCGGGGCTCCTACAATGAGCAGTTCTTC | CASSPERGSYNEQFF
. | TRBJ1-1 | TRBD1 | TRBV5-1 | TGCGCCAGCAGCCCTCCGGGACAGGGGCGACGGGCTTTCTTT | CASSPPGQGRRAFF
. | TRBJ2-7 | . | TRBV7-9 | TGTGCCAGCAGCTTCCTGCTGGAGTACGAGCAGTACTTC | CASSFLLEYEQYF
. | TRBJ2-3 | . | TRBV5-1 | TGCGCCAGCAGCTCACTAGGGTCTAGCACAGATACGCAGTATTTT | CASSSLGSSTDTQYF
. | TRBJ2-2 | . | TRBV11-3 | TGTGCCAGCAGCCCGCAGGGTTTTAGCAGCGGGGAGCTGTTTTTT | CASSPQGFSSGELFF
. | TRBJ1-1 | TRBD1 | TRBV7-9 | TGTGCCAGCAGCTCCGGACAGGGGGTGTTTACTGAAGCTTTCTTT | CASSSGQGVFTEAFF
few | TRBJ2-7 | . | TRBV7-2 | TGTGCCAGCAGCTTAGTAGGGGCCTCGGAGCAGTACTTC | CASSLVGASEQYF
. | TRBJ1-1 | TRBD1 | TRBV5-1 | TGCGCCAGCAGCCCGGACAGGGTCACTGAAGCTTTCTTT | CASSPDRVTEAFF
. | TRBJ1-5 | TRBD1 | TRBV28 | TGTGCCAGCAGCCCGGGAGGGGGCGGCAATCAGCCCCAGCATTTT | CASSPGGGGNQPQHF
once | TRBJ1-2 | TRBD1 | TRBV7-2 | TGTGCCAGCAGCCATACCGGACAGGGGGCCTACTATGGCTACACCTTC | CASSHTGQGAYYGYTF
. | TRBJ1-6 | . | TRBV28 | TGTGCCAGCACTTTGTGGGCCTCAGGCGCACCCCTCCACTTT | CASTLWASGAPLHF
. | TRBJ1-1 | . | TRBV5-5 | TGTGCCAGCAGCTTGGGCGGGGGTTTCACTGAAGCTTTCTTT | CASSLGGGFTEAFF
. | TRBJ1-4 | . | TRBV14 | TGTGCCAGCAGCCAAGTTTGGCAGGGCACCGCAACTAATGAAAAACTGTTTTTT | CASSQVWQGTATNEKLFF
. | TRBJ2-3 | . | TRBV11-2 | TGTGCCAGCATGGGAGCGTTCTATACGCAGTATTTT | CASMGAFYTQYF
. | TRBJ1-2 | . | TRBV5-1 | TGCGCCAGCAGCTTGGGGGCCTTTAACTATGGCTACACCTTC | CASSLGAFNYGYTF
. | TRBJ1-2 | TRBD1 | TRBV6-6 | TGTGCCAGCATCCGGGGGACAGGGGGCTACGGCTACACCTTC | CASIRGTGGYGYTF
. | TRBJ2-2 | . | TRBV27 | TGTGCCAGCGGGGGGTACGGGGAGCTGTTTTTT | CASGGYGELFF
. | TRBJ1-1 | . | TRBV30 | TGTGCCTGGAGTGTACTCGGAGGGACTGAAGCTTTCTTT | CAWSVLGGTEAFF
. | TRBJ1-2 | TRBD1 | TRBV28 | TGTGCCAGCAGTTTGGACAGGGGGCGAGGCTACACCTTC | CASSLDRGRGYTF
. | TRBJ1-4 | . | TRBV7-9 | TGTGCCAGCAGCCTCAGGACTCCTGGAAGGGAAAAACTGTTTTTT | CASSLRTPGREKLFF
. | TRBJ2-5 | TRBD2 | TRBV11-3 | TGTGCCAGCAGCTTAGGTACTAGCGGGTGGGAGACCCAGTACTTC | CASSLGTSGWETQYF
. | TRBJ1-1 | . | TRBV25-1 | TGTGCCAGCAGTGAATCTGGGGCCCAGAACACTGAAGCTTTCTTT | CASSESGAQNTEAFF
. | TRBJ1-1 | . | TRBV19 | TGTGCCAGTAGTATCCCCGGGATGAACACTGAAGCTTTCTTT | CASSIPGMNTEAFF
. | TRBJ1-1 | . | TRBV19 | TGTGCCAGTAGTGTAGACAGTTACGAGGATGAAGCTTTCTTT | CASSVDSYEDEAFF
. | TRBJ1-2 | TRBD1 | TRBV5-6 | TGTGCCAGCAGCAGACAGGGAAACAGTTATGGCTACACCTTC | CASSRQGNSYGYTF